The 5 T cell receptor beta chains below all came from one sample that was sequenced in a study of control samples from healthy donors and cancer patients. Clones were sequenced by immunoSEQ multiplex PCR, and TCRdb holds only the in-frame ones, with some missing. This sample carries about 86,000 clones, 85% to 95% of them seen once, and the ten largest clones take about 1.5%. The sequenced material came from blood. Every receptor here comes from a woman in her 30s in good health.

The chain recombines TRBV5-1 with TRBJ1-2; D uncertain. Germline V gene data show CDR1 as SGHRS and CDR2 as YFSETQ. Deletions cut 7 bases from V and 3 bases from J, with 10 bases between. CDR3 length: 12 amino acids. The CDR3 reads CASRLSDYGYTF. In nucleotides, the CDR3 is TGCGCCAGCCGCCTATCTGACTATGGCTACACCTTC.

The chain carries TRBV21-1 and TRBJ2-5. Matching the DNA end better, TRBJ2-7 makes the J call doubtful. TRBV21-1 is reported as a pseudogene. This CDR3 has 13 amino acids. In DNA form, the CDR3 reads TGTGCCAGCGCTTCAGCATCACGCTACGAGCAGTACTTC. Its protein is CASASASRYEQYF.

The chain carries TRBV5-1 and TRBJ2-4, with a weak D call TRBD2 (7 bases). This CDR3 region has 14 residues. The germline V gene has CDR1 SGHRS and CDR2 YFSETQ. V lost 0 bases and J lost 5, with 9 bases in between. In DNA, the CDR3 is TGCGCCAGCAGCTTGGTCGGGGGGCAAAACATTCAGTACTTC. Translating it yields CASSLVGGQNIQYF.

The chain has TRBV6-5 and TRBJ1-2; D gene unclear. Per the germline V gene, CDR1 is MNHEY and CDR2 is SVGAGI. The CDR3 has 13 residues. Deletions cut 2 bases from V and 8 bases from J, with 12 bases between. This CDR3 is CASSYPGNKGYTF. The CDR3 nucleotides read TGTGCCAGCAGTTACCCCGGAAACAAAGGCTACACCTTC.

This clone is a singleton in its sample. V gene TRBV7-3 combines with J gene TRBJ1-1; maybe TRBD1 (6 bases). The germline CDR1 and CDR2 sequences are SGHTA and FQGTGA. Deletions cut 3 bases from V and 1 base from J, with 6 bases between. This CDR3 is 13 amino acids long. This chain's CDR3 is CASSLGQNTEAFF. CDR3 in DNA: TGTGCCAGCAGCTTGGGACAGAACACTGAAGCTTTCTTT. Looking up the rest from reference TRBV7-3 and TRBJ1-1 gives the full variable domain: GAGVSQTPSNKVTEKGKYVELRCDPISGHTALYWYRQSLGQGPEFLIYFQGTGAADDSGLPNDRFFAVRPEGSVSTLKIQRTERGDSAVYLCASSLGQNTEAFFGQGTRLTVV.